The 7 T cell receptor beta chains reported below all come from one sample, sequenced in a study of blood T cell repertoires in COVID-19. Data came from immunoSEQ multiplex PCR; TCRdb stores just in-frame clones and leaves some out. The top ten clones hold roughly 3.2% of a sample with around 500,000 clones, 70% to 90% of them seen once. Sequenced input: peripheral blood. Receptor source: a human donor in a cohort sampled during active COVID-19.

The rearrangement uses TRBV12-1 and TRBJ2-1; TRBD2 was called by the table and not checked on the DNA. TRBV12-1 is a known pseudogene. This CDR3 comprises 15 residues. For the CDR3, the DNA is TGTGCCAGCAGCTTTGCTAGCGGGAGGTGCAATGAGCAGTTCTTC. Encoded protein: CASSFASGRCNEQFF.

The CDR3 reads CAWSVGGAGDTQYF. The DNA of the CDR3 is TGTGCCTGGAGTGTGGGAGGGGCAGGAGATACGCAGTATTTT. The chain carries TRBV30 and TRBJ2-3, with TRBD2 matching over 7 bases. CDR1 GTSNPN and CDR2 SVGIG come from the germline V gene (reference sequence). After removal of 0 bases from V and 5 bases from J, the junction contained 5 bases not matched to a gene. The CDR3 sequence is 14 residues long. Using reference TRBV30 and TRBJ2-3 for the parts outside the CDR3, the full variable domain is SQTIHQWPATLVQPVGSPLSLECTVEGTSNPNLYWYRQAAGRGLQLLFYSVGIGQISSEVPQNLSASRPQDRQFILSSKKLLLSDSGFYLCAWSVGGAGDTQYFGPGTRLTVL.

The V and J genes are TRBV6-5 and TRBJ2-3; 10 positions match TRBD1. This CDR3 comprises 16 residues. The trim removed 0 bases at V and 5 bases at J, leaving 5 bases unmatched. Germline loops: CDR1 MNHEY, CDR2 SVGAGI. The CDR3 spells CASSYSRDRGIDTQYF. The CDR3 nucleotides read TGTGCCAGCAGTTACTCGAGGGACAGGGGCATAGATACGCAGTATTTT.

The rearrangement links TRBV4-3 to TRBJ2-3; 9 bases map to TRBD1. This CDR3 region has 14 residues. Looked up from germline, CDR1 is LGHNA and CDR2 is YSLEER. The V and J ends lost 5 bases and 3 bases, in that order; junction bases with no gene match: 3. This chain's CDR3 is CASSGQGWTDTQYF. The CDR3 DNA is TGCGCCAGCAGCGGACAGGGGTGGACAGATACGCAGTATTTT.

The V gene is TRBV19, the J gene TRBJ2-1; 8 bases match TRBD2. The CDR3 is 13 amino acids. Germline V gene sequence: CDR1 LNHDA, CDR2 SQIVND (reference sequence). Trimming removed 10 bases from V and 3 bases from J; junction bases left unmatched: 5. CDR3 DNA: TGTGCCAAGATTAGCGGGGACTACAATGAGCAGTTCTTC. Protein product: CAKISGDYNEQFF.

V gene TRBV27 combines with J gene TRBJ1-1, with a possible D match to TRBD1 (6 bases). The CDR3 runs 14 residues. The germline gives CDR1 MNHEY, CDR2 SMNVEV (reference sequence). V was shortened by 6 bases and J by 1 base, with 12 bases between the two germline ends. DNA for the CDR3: TGTGCCAGCAGGGCCAGGGGCGAGAACACTGAAGCTTTCTTT. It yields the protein CASRARGENTEAFF.

The CDR3 protein is CASGFGTGYNEQFF. In DNA form, the CDR3 reads TGTGCTAGTGGTTTTGGGACAGGGTACAATGAGCAGTTCTTC. This chain joins TRBV12-5 and TRBJ2-1; 9 bases map to TRBD1. The CDR3 contains 14 residues. The germline CDR1 and CDR2 sequences are LGHNT and FRNRAP. V was clipped by 3 bases and J by 4 bases; unmatched bases: 1.